One sample yielded the 30 T cell receptor beta chains listed below, sequenced in a study of technical replicates of blood from a handful of donors. Data came from immunoSEQ multiplex PCR; TCRdb stores just in-frame clones and leaves some out. Of 70,000 to 80,000 clones in the sample, about 90% were seen once. The specimen sequenced was T cells isolated from PBMCs. Receptors were obtained from a human donor in good health.

This clone appeared a few times. The gene calls are TRBV27 and TRBJ1-5; weak D call: TRBD1 (6 bases). The germline V gene has CDR1 MNHEY and CDR2 SMNVEV (reference sequence). The CDR3 runs 17 residues. The germline V and J ends were trimmed by 6 bases and 3 bases, with 21 bases remaining between them. The CDR3 loop is CASSVFGTGQLNQPQHF. The CDR3 region has the DNA TGTGCCAGCAGCGTATTTGGCACCGGACAGCTCAATCAGCCCCAGCATTTT.

The genes are TRBV11-2 and TRBJ2-4; perhaps TRBD1 as D (5 bases). The CDR3 sequence is 15 residues long. V gave up 1 base and J gave up 9 bases, with 16 bases separating them. CDR1 and CDR2 (germline): SGHAT, FQNNGV. CDR3 sequence reads: CASSLGVGPLGIQYF. The DNA for the CDR3 is TGTGCCAGCAGCTTAGGGGTGGGGCCCCTAGGCATTCAGTACTTC.

This chain connects TRBV2 to TRBJ2-1, with 7 bases fitting TRBD2. CDR3 length equals 16 residues. Germline V gene lookup returns CDR1 SNHLY and CDR2 FYNNEI. V gave up 4 bases and J gave up 0 bases; unmatched junction bases: 6. The CDR3 loop is CASSVGRGSSYNEQFF. The DNA for the CDR3 is TGTGCCAGCAGTGTGGGGCGGGGGAGCTCCTACAATGAGCAGTTCTTC.

V and J are TRBV5-4 and TRBJ2-5; tentatively, D is TRBD2 (7 bases). The V end lost 0 bases, the J end lost 3 bases, and 9 bases lay between the germline ends. Germline V gives CDR1 SGHNT, CDR2 YYREEE (reference sequence). The CDR3 consists of 14 residues. The CDR3, as DNA: TGTGCCAGCAGCTTGGTAGGGGGGGAAGAGACCCAGTACTTC. This gives the protein CASSLVGGEETQYF.

The chain couples TRBV7-8 to TRBJ2-1; 8 bases line up with TRBD1. The V segment lost 3 bases and the J segment 5 bases; nucleotides outside the gene matches: 9. The CDR3 consists of 16 residues. Germline V gives CDR1 SGHVS, CDR2 FQNEAQ. The CDR3 here is CASSFPWTGLHNEQFF. CDR3 bases: TGTGCCAGCAGCTTCCCCTGGACAGGGTTACACAATGAGCAGTTCTTC.

The rearrangement joins TRBV4-3 to TRBJ1-3; no clear D gene. The V end lost 0 bases, the J end lost 0 bases, and 12 bases lay between the germline ends. Germline V gene sequence: CDR1 LGHNA, CDR2 YSLEER. The CDR3 loop spans 17 amino acids. CDR3 sequence: CASSQDITVGSGNTIYF. The CDR3 coding sequence is TGCGCCAGCAGCCAAGATATCACAGTTGGCTCTGGAAACACCATATATTTT.

The V call is TRBV7-9, the J call TRBJ2-7; D is ambiguous. The germline V and J ends were trimmed by 5 bases and 6 bases, with 11 bases remaining between them. The CDR3 runs 12 residues. Germline-derived CDR1 and CDR2 are SEHNR and FQNEAQ (reference sequence). CDR3 sequence: CASSGETREQYF. The CDR3 DNA reads as TGTGCCAGCAGCGGAGAAACCCGCGAGCAGTACTTC.

In DNA, the CDR3 is TGTGCCAGCAGCGTAGGGACTAGCGGAGCCTACGAGCAGTACTTC. This sequence encodes CASSVGTSGAYEQYF. This chain uses TRBV9 with TRBJ2-7, with TRBD2 matching 10 bases. CDR3 length: 15 residues. CDR1 SGDLS and CDR2 YYNGEE come from the germline V gene. With 0 bases clipped from V and 2 bases from J, the junction kept 2 bases outside the gene matches.

CDR3 residues: CASRQGVANEKLFF. CDR3 sequence (DNA): TGTGCCAGCAGGCAGGGTGTAGCTAATGAAAAACTGTTTTTT. The genes are TRBV27 and TRBJ1-4, with D possibly being TRBD1 (5 bases). The CDR3 totals 14 residues. Germline V gives CDR1 MNHEY, CDR2 SMNVEV (reference sequence). Trimming took off 6 bases at V and 3 bases at J, with 11 bases between the two ends.

This clone was detected only a few times. J is TRBJ2-7 and V is TRBV6-5; possibly TRBD1 for D (6 bases). Trimming stripped 11 bases from V and 3 bases from J, with 17 bases between. This CDR3 is built from 13 residues. Per the germline V gene, CDR1 is MNHEY and CDR2 is SVGAGI. The CDR3: CAAGPGHSYEQYF. The CDR3 DNA sequence: TGTGCCGCAGGGCCGGGACATAGCTACGAGCAGTACTTC.

V is TRBV19 and J is TRBJ2-6, with TRBD1 matching over 9 bases. V was clipped by 5 bases and J by 3 bases; unmatched bases: 8. Germline CDR1 and CDR2: LNHDA and SQIVND (reference sequence). CDR3 size: 17 residues. The CDR3 here is CASSSTGGAYGANVLTF. For the CDR3, the DNA is TGTGCCAGTAGTTCTACAGGGGGCGCGTATGGGGCCAACGTCCTGACTTTC.

The chain is built from TRBV6-5 and TRBJ2-7; D unresolved. There are 13 residues in the CDR3. The germline V gene encodes CDR1 MNHEY and CDR2 SVGAGI. The ends were cut back, 5 bases at V and 2 bases at J, with 10 bases in the middle. The CDR3 is CASSPQVTYEQYF. DNA for the CDR3: TGTGCCAGCAGTCCTCAGGTGACCTACGAGCAGTACTTC.

The chain uses TRBV6-1 and TRBJ2-3; no definite D call. The V gene's germline CDR1 is MNHNS and CDR2 SASEGT. CDR3 length equals 13 residues. V shed 5 bases and J shed 5 bases, with 11 bases lying between them. CDR3 in amino acids: CASSRFSRDTQYF. The CDR3 DNA reads TGTGCCAGCAGTCGGTTTTCAAGAGATACGCAGTATTTT.

V gene TRBV19 combines with J gene TRBJ2-1; TRBD2 is a possible D gene (5 bases). Looked up from germline, CDR1 is LNHDA and CDR2 is SQIVND (reference sequence). Trimming shortened V by 3 bases and J by 7 bases, and 25 bases separated the two germline ends. The CDR3 runs to 18 residues. The CDR3 here is CASSISFEGYPLGNEQFF. The CDR3 bases are TGTGCCAGTAGTATTAGTTTTGAGGGTTACCCTTTGGGGAATGAGCAGTTCTTC. Looking up the rest from reference TRBV19 and TRBJ2-1 gives the full variable domain: DGGITQSPKYLFRKEGQNVTLSCEQNLNHDAMYWYRQDPGQGLRLIYYSQIVNDFQKGDIAEGYSVSREKKESFPLTVTSAQKNPTAFYLCASSISFEGYPLGNEQFFGPGTRLTVL.

The chain couples TRBV18 to TRBJ1-5, with no clear D. Germline V CDR1 and CDR2: KGHSH, LQKENI. The length of the CDR3 is 13 residues. V lost 2 bases and J 5 bases, leaving 7 bases between the germline ends. For the CDR3, the DNA is TGTGCCAGCTCACCATTCGGGGATCAGCCCCAGCATTTT. It encodes CASSPFGDQPQHF.

The CDR3, as DNA: TGTGCCAGCAGTTACCCCTTAGGGGGCTATGGCTACACCTTC. This sequence encodes CASSYPLGGYGYTF. The gene calls are TRBV6-6 and TRBJ1-2; perhaps TRBD1 as D (6 bases). This CDR3 comprises 14 residues. The V gene's germline CDR1 is MNHNY and CDR2 SVGAGI (reference sequence). The V and J ends lost 2 bases and 4 bases respectively, with 11 bases between them.

The chain is built from TRBV9 and TRBJ2-3; D may be TRBD1 (5 bases). Germline V gene sequence: CDR1 SGDLS, CDR2 YYNGEE. V was clipped by 5 bases and J by 6 bases, with 16 bases between them. This CDR3 is built from 14 residues. The CDR3 protein is CASSDGHNGDTQYF. The CDR3 DNA sequence: TGTGCCAGCAGTGACGGACACAATGGGGATACGCAGTATTTT. Complete variable domain (other parts from reference TRBV9 and TRBJ2-3): DSGVTQTPKHLITATGQRVTLRCSPRSGDLSVYWYQQSLDQGLQFLIQYYNGEERAKGNILERFSAQQFPDLHSELNLSSLELGDSALYFCASSDGHNGDTQYFGPGTRLTVL.

This chain links TRBV15 with TRBJ2-1; D perhaps matches TRBD2 (6 bases). Germline CDR1 LNHNV, CDR2 YYDKDF (reference sequence). CDR3 size: 16 residues. The V end lost 1 base, the J end lost 3 bases, and 13 bases lay between the germline ends. The CDR3 DNA sequence: TGTGCCACCAGCAGAGTGCCTAGCGACGTCTACAATGAGCAGTTCTTC. Translated: CATSRVPSDVYNEQFF. Supplemented by reference TRBV15 and TRBJ2-1, the full variable domain reads DAMVIQNPRYQVTQFGKPVTLSCSQTLNHNVMYWYQQKSSQAPKLLFHYYDKDFNNEADTPDNFQSRRPNTSFCFLDIRSPGLGDTAMYLCATSRVPSDVYNEQFFGPGTRLTVL.

V gene TRBV7-9 combines with J gene TRBJ2-1; the D gene is possibly TRBD2 (5 bases). The CDR3 sequence is 15 residues long. CDR1 SEHNR and CDR2 FQNEAQ come from the germline V gene (reference sequence). Between the trimmed V and J ends, which lost 8 bases and 5 bases, there was a span of 19 bases. The chain's CDR3 is CASSQRRLEDNEQFF. The CDR3 nucleotides are TGTGCCAGCTCCCAAAGGAGGCTAGAGGACAATGAGCAGTTCTTC.

This clone appeared a single time. The genes are TRBV4-2 and TRBJ1-5, with a tentative D call TRBD1 (5 bases). V was trimmed by 0 bases and J by 7 bases, leaving 16 bases between them. This CDR3 spans 16 amino acids. Germline V gene data show CDR1 as LGHNA and CDR2 as YNFKEQ. CDR3 nucleotides: TGTGCCAGCAGCCAAGACCAAGCAGGGTCGAAGCAGCCCCAGCATTTT. Its protein is CASSQDQAGSKQPQHF.

This chain connects TRBV27 to TRBJ1-3; D uncertain. Germline-derived CDR1 and CDR2 are MNHEY and SMNVEV (reference sequence). Trimming removed 8 bases at V and 0 bases at J, with 11 bases between. The CDR3 has 14 residues. CDR3 loop: CASSFGNSGNTIYF. CDR3 DNA: TGTGCCAGCTCTTTCGGGAACTCTGGAAACACCATATATTTT.

This clone has just one count. The chain combines TRBV5-1 with TRBJ2-2; 7 nucleotides agree with TRBD2. The CDR3 runs to 15 residues. Germline V CDR1 and CDR2: SGHRS, YFSETQ. Trimming at V came to 2 bases and at J to 1 base, leaving 2 bases not matched to a gene. CDR3 DNA: TGCGCCAGCAGCTTTTCTAGCGGGAACACCGGGGAGCTGTTTTTT. Encoded protein: CASSFSSGNTGELFF.

This clone showed up just once. The chain is built from TRBV7-3 and TRBJ1-2; D is ambiguous. CDR1 and CDR2 from the germline V gene are SGHTA and FQGTGA. The germline V and J ends were trimmed by 5 bases and 4 bases, with 11 bases remaining between them. This CDR3 is 13 amino acids long. In nucleotides, the CDR3 is TGTGCCAGCAGCCCAGAGGAGGGCTATGGCTACACCTTC. This translates into CASSPEEGYGYTF.

The rearrangement links TRBV28 to TRBJ2-7, with D perhaps matching TRBD1 (5 bases). The CDR3 has 17 amino acids. V dropped 8 bases and J dropped 3 bases, with 26 bases sitting between them. Germline assignment: CDR1 MDHEN and CDR2 SYDVKM. CDR3 DNA: TGTGCCAGCCGGACACCGGTTGGTCCTAGGAGCATCTACGAGCAGTACTTC. Amino acid sequence: CASRTPVGPRSIYEQYF. The variable domain in full, completed from reference TRBV28 and TRBJ2-7, reads DVKVTQSSRYLVKRTGEKVFLECVQDMDHENMFWYRQDPGLGLRLIYFSYDVKMKEKGDIPEGYSVSREKKERFSLILESASTNQTSMYLCASRTPVGPRSIYEQYFGPGTRLTVT.

The gene calls are TRBV27 and TRBJ1-4, with unresolved D. The CDR3 runs 16 residues. Germline assignment: CDR1 MNHEY and CDR2 SMNVEV (reference sequence). V lost 2 bases to trimming and J lost 5 bases, with 15 bases between them. DNA for the CDR3: TGTGCCAGCAGTTTACCCAAGGAAGGCGGGAATGAAAAACTGTTTTTT. Translation gives CASSLPKEGGNEKLFF.

The chain employs TRBV7-9 and TRBJ2-3; 7 nucleotides line up with TRBD2. J gave up 2 bases and V 5 bases, and 4 bases lay outside the gene matches. The V gene's germline CDR1 is SEHNR and CDR2 FQNEAQ (reference sequence). The CDR3 length is 14 residues. CDR3: CASSPERDTDTQYF. CDR3 nucleotides: TGTGCCAGCAGCCCTGAGCGGGACACAGATACGCAGTATTTT.

The chain couples TRBV19 to TRBJ2-7, with unresolved D. Trimming shortened V by 3 bases and J by 3 bases, and 6 bases separated the two germline ends. The CDR3 is 12 residues long. Germline CDR1 reads LNHDA; CDR2 reads SQIVND (reference sequence). CDR3 nucleotides: TGTGCCAGTAGTATTTACGGCTACGAGCAGTACTTC. Amino acid sequence: CASSIYGYEQYF. Full variable domain (remainder filled in from reference TRBV19 and TRBJ2-7): DGGITQSPKYLFRKEGQNVTLSCEQNLNHDAMYWYRQDPGQGLRLIYYSQIVNDFQKGDIAEGYSVSREKKESFPLTVTSAQKNPTAFYLCASSIYGYEQYFGPGTRLTVT.

This chain links TRBV5-4 with TRBJ2-5, with D perhaps matching TRBD1 (6 bases). V was pared by 1 base and J by 4 bases, with 11 bases between. The germline V gene encodes CDR1 SGHNT and CDR2 YYREEE (reference sequence). CDR3 length: 14 amino acids. The CDR3 is CASSLRTGSETQYF. DNA of the CDR3: TGTGCCAGCAGCTTGAGAACAGGGTCAGAGACCCAGTACTTC.

The chain combines TRBV28 with TRBJ2-3; 7 bases map to TRBD1. CDR3 length: 15 residues. The germline V gene has CDR1 MDHEN and CDR2 SYDVKM. The trim removed 10 bases at V and 8 bases at J, leaving 18 bases unmatched. The CDR3 bases are TGTGCCACCTATTCCGGGACAGTAGTATTTGGTACGCAGTATTTT. This translates into CATYSGTVVFGTQYF.

The chain is built from TRBV6-5 and TRBJ1-2; D not resolved. V was cut by 0 bases and J by 4 bases, with 12 bases left in between. Germline assignment: CDR1 MNHEY and CDR2 SVGAGI. The CDR3 is 15 residues long. CDR3 nucleotide sequence: TGTGCCAGCAGTTACTCGAGTGGAGGTGGCTATGGCTACACCTTC. Translated: CASSYSSGGGYGYTF.